The source of this TCR beta chain is a study of CD8 T cells in ankylosing spondylitis. Regarding the study as a whole: One TCR beta motif, made up of roughly 8 highly homologous variants, appeared characteristic of ankylosing spondylitis blood.

V dropped 6 bases and J dropped 7; count of bases not matched to a gene: 6. The CDR3 totals 13 residues. Germline CDR1 and CDR2: SQVTM and ANQGSEA. The table lists this clonotype with a few counts. Its target is not known. TCRdb re-derived calls from the 5' RACE reads in MiXCR, one entry per CDR3 protein. The table records a few hundred thousand distinct CDR3 sequences, about 22% of them present only once. The sample comprised blood, either unsorted or a sorted T cell fraction (not recorded which). The rearrangement uses TRBV29-1 and TRBJ1-4, with TRBD1 identical over 9 bases. The source of this sequence is a male donor with ankylosing spondylitis. The CDR3 nucleotides read TGCAGCGTAGGGACAGGGTCGGCTGAAAAACTGTTTTTT. As protein: CSVGTGSAEKLFF.